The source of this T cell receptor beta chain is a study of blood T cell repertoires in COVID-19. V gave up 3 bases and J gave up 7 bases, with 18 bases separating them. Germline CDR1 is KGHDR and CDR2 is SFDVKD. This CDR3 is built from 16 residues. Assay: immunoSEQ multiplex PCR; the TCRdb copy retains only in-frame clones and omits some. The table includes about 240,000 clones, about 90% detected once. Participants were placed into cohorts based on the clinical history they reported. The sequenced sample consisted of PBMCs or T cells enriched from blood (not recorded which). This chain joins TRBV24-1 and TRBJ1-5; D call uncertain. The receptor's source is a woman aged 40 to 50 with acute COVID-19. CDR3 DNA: TGTGCCACCAGTGATCCGAGGGTCCCACCCCCGCAGCCCCAGCATTTT. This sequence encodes CATSDPRVPPPQPQHF.